This is a list of T cell receptor beta chains from one sample in a study of blood T cell repertoires in COVID-19. The method was immunoSEQ multiplex PCR; TCRdb's version includes in-frame clones alone and lacks a portion of them. The sample lists about 110,000 clones; around 83% were seen once. Sequencing input: peripheral blood. These receptors were collected from a man between 65 and 85 years old with acute or convalescent COVID-19. Each CDR3 is given with its conserved first and last residue. A D gene is named only where the DNA matches it firmly. Clone sizes are given selectively: once, few, many, or a class where the clone is expanded.

TRBV5-1	TRBD2	TRBJ2-7	.	CASSRSNIAGVYEQYF
TRBV27	TRBD2	TRBJ2-7	.	CASSLRAGGGHEQYF
TRBV4-2	TRBD2	TRBJ2-7	.	CASSQGSGGSYEQYF
TRBV29-1	.	TRBJ2-2	few	CSVGLGGASGELFF
TRBV9	TRBD1	TRBJ2-2	.	CASTRRAGGLSGTGELFF
TRBV2	.	TRBJ1-6	.	CASTGQVYNSPLHF
TRBV6-1	TRBD1	TRBJ2-5	.	CASSEDRGLLTQYF
TRBV28	TRBD1	TRBJ1-6	.	CASTVTGGDSPLHF
TRBV5-1	.	TRBJ1-3	few	CASSLAGTGNTIYF
TRBV5-1	TRBD1	TRBJ2-2	.	CASSAETGPSTGELFF
TRBV6-1	.	TRBJ2-7	.	CASSNRDEQYF
TRBV28	.	TRBJ1-3	.	CASSVQGPSGNTIYF
TRBV28	.	TRBJ1-4	.	CASKTGFNEKLFF
TRBV10-3	TRBD1	TRBJ2-7	.	CAITGDRVGEQYF
TRBV19	TRBD1	TRBJ2-1	.	CATAVRGQGAIGSYNEQFF
TRBV30	TRBD2	TRBJ2-7	.	CAWTLRGGAYEQYF
TRBV19	.	TRBJ2-1	.	CASSNYHGGTEQFF
TRBV11-3	TRBD1	TRBJ2-7	.	CASSLLAGTGDSELYF
TRBV29-1	.	TRBJ1-2	once	CSVEDGGYGYTF
TRBV5-1	.	TRBJ1-1	.	CASRTDMNTEAFF
TRBV15	.	TRBJ2-1	.	CATSRERGYNEQFF
TRBV11-2	TRBD1	TRBJ2-7	.	CASSLGAGTGSYEQYF
TRBV7-8	TRBD2	TRBJ2-3	.	CASSLGSSGGTDTQYF
TRBV27	.	TRBJ1-6	.	CASSSPGSYNSPLHF
TRBV28	TRBD1	TRBJ1-2	once	CASSRRDRENGYTF
TRBV28	.	TRBJ1-2	.	CASSSSPLDNSYGYTF
TRBV30	.	TRBJ2-1	.	CAWNRGNEQFF
TRBV18	TRBD2	TRBJ2-2	.	CASSELAGGTGELFF
TRBV6-1	TRBD1	TRBJ1-1	.	CASSEGTGVYGAFF
TRBV7-9	TRBD1	TRBJ1-1	once	CASRDPGQRNTEAFF
TRBV5-1	TRBD1	TRBJ1-2	.	CASSFLPGQGVEGYTF
TRBV4-1	TRBD1	TRBJ1-1	.	CASSLGTAKNTEAFF
TRBV5-6	.	TRBJ1-5	.	CASSLTGHSNQPQHF
TRBV29-1	TRBD1	TRBJ2-3	.	CSVPGTGISDTQYF
TRBV6-5	TRBD1	TRBJ1-4	.	CATSGTDNEKLFF
TRBV7-2	.	TRBJ1-2	.	CASSLYAGVDYGYTF
TRBV10-2	.	TRBJ1-1	.	CASSGRGGVNTEAFF
TRBV28	.	TRBJ1-2	once	CASSFEAGAKQGYTF
TRBV5-1	.	TRBJ2-3	.	CASSLSTDTQYF
TRBV19	.	TRBJ1-1	.	CASTIRVGALMNTEAFF
TRBV2	.	TRBJ2-7	.	CASSVNFSYEQYF
TRBV5-4	.	TRBJ1-1	.	CASSLEGGTEAFF
TRBV30	TRBD2	TRBJ2-3	.	CALRLAGGTDTQYF
TRBV5-1	.	TRBJ1-4	.	CASSLGYGVSTNEKLFF
TRBV28	TRBD1	TRBJ1-2	.	CASSLGQGSYGYTF
TRBV9	.	TRBJ2-2	.	CASSAGGRELFF
TRBV29-1	.	TRBJ1-1	.	CSVGSGRTEAFF
TRBV11-2	.	TRBJ1-1	.	CASTLVTGTLTFF
TRBV19	.	TRBJ1-5	once	CASTRDTRNNQPQHF
TRBV5-6	.	TRBJ1-5	.	CASSLYRGGLWGPQHF
TRBV14	TRBD1	TRBJ2-3	.	CASSQRGQGFRDTQYF
TRBV5-1	TRBD2	TRBJ2-7	few	CASSSNAGVSYEQYF
TRBV5-1	.	TRBJ2-7	.	CASSRLTGSPYEQYF
TRBV3-1/TRBV3-2	TRBD1	TRBJ1-1	.	CASSQDNRGTEAFF
TRBV5-4	TRBD2	TRBJ2-1	.	CASSFKKAGNYNEQFF